In its sample, the clone carrying this T cell receptor beta chain was seen many times. Its antigen is still unknown. V lost 4 bases, J lost 7 bases, and 6 bases stayed unmatched. Germline V gives CDR1 MNHEY, CDR2 SMNVEV (reference sequence). CDR3 size: 15 residues. The data stem from a study of immune heterogeneity within non-small cell lung tumors. Study-wide results and limits: Individual patients had largely distinct high-frequency T-cell receptor beta clonotypes. Dominant CDR3 beta clonotypes repeated across a patient's tumor loci, while different loci held unique high-frequency clones. The study found that local T-cell clonality correlated moderately but significantly with local tumor mutational burden (R approximately 0.36).

Template came from bulk tumor genomic DNA, at approximately 600 ng per sample. Every primary tumor yielded several biopsies, spaced far apart, that were taken during surgery. Patients with untreated, newly diagnosed non-small cell lung cancer underwent curative surgery. Patients with newly diagnosed non-small cell lung cancer who underwent surgery with curative intent served as donors. In a multiplex PCR, 32 V and 13 J primers amplified TCR beta CDR3. TCRdb redid the calling of the multiplex PCR reads with MiXCR, one entry per CDR3 protein. Seen here are 10,000 to 15,000 distinct CDR3 sequences, 20% to 25% observed once, and the top ten hold roughly 12%.

The sample was lung tumor tissue. V and J are TRBV27 and TRBJ2-1; 11 bases are shared with TRBD2. The receptor comes from a middle-aged man with non-small cell lung cancer. CDR3 sequence reads: CASSSPGLAVNEQFF. CDR3 in DNA: TGTGCCAGCAGTTCTCCGGGACTAGCGGTTAATGAGCAGTTCTTC.